The 4 T cell receptor beta chains given below trace back to one sample, sequenced in a study of shared clonotypes between healthy human individuals (dated by TCRdb to 2020 to 2022). For the CD8 naive samples, CD45RO-negative cells were positively selected for CCR7, yielding a CD45RA+CCR7+ population from which TemRA cells were excluded. Libraries were built with the immunoSEQ multiplex PCR assay. In TCRdb, the immuneACCESS table is reduced to in-frame sequences with V and J assigned. These tables do not hold every clone; where another copy was compared, an unresolved V gene accounts for under half, and the others remain unexplained. The sample includes roughly 1,800,000 clones, with about 95% observed a single time. More than 0.95% of the sample lies in the top ten. Source material: naive CD8+ T cells sorted from blood. In light of the paper, this sample's cell subset or site label describes: CD45RA+CCR7+. The source of these receptors is a man aged 18 to 29 in good health.

The V and J genes are TRBV10-3 and TRBJ1-5, with TRBD1 matching over 8 bases. The germline CDR1 and CDR2 sequences are ENHRY and SYGVKD. Trimming at V came to 6 bases and at J to 0 bases, leaving 4 bases not matched to a gene. The CDR3 runs to 15 residues. CDR3 DNA: TGTGCCATCAGCCTGACAGGGGATAGCAATCAGCCCCAGCATTTT. Translation: CAISLTGDSNQPQHF.

This sequence joins TRBV9 and TRBJ2-7; TRBD2 aligns across 7 bases. V was pared by 4 bases and J by 7 bases, with 11 bases of the junction left unmatched. In germline, CDR1 is SGDLS, CDR2 YYNGEE. The CDR3 has 14 amino acids. The CDR3 reads CASSPSAGALEQYF. Written as DNA, the CDR3 is TGTGCCAGCAGCCCCTCGGCGGGAGCGCTAGAGCAGTACTTC.

In the case of this clone: The same CDR3 arises from other DNA sequences in this sample as well. The chain recombines TRBV6-5 with TRBJ2-5; D uncertain. The length of the CDR3 is 14 residues. The V end was cut by 0 bases, the J end by 2 bases, with 7 bases between. CDR1 MNHEY and CDR2 SVGAGI come from the germline V gene. Here the CDR3 reads CASSYSSTQETQYF. In DNA form, the CDR3 reads TGTGCCAGCAGTTACTCGAGCACACAAGAGACCCAGTACTTC.

This chain joins TRBV4-1 and TRBJ2-7, with 8 positions matching TRBD1. V shed 3 bases and J 4 bases; nucleotides not matched to a gene: 11. The V gene's germline CDR1 is MGHRA and CDR2 YSYEKL. This CDR3 has 16 residues. The CDR3, as DNA: TGCGCCAGCAGCCATTCCGGCCGGGACAGGAAATACGAGCAGTACTTC. Its protein product is CASSHSGRDRKYEQYF.